The clone carrying this TCR beta chain is a singleton in its sample. Assay used: immunoSEQ multiplex PCR; TCRdb lists only in-frame clones, some missing. The table records about 70,000 clones, about four fifths of them present only once. The data were taken from a study of control samples from healthy donors and cancer patients. The V end was cut by 0 bases, the J end by 7 bases, with 15 bases between. In germline, CDR1 is ENHRY, CDR2 SYGVKD. This CDR3 is 15 amino acids long. The sequenced sample was PBMCs. This rearrangement joins TRBV10-3 to TRBJ1-1; TRBD1 is a possible D gene (6 bases). This TCR derives from a woman in her forties or fifties with lung cancer. The CDR3 coding sequence is TGTGCCATCAGTGAGTCGGGGAGGGGGGGTAATGAAGCTTTCTTT. Protein sequence: CAISESGRGGNEAFF.